The clone carrying this T cell receptor (delta chain) was counted a few times. As yet, its antigen is unknown. Extracted RNA was reverse transcribed into cDNA. CDR3 amplicons came from multiplex PCR with pooled V-gene forward and constant-region reverse primers. TCRdb used CATT to re-call clones from the multiplex PCR reads. The sample holds approximately 25,000 delta-chain clones, approximately 7% seen once. The data originate from a study of Vδ1+ human thymocytes. Whole-study findings and limits: Bulk repertoire data may be misinterpreted because of unexpected Vdelta2 sequences. Thymic TRG and TRD repertoires appeared highly polyclonal, with Gaussian CDR3 length distributions. Thymic delta-chain repertoires held approximately 20% Vdelta2 sequences and few Vdelta3, despite high sort purity.

Alphabeta T cells were depleted, then CD3+ Vdelta1+ Vdelta2- thymocytes were FACS-sorted. The CDR3 is made up of 14 amino acids. Germline CDR1 TSWWSYY, CDR2 QGS. The germline V and J ends were trimmed by 2 bases and 1 base, with 8 bases remaining between them. This chain uses TRDV1 with TRDJ1, with D uncertain. Sequencing was carried out using Vdelta1+ gamma-delta thymocytes from the thymus. The subset was: FACS-sorted CD3+ TCRalphabeta- TCRVdelta1+ TCRVdelta2- thymocytes. This TCR derives from a girl less than two years old who had congenital heart surgery. The DNA for the CDR3 is TGTGCTCTTGGGGAATCGTCTTGCACCGATAAACTCATCTTT. It specifies CALGESSCTDKLIF.